These 24 T cell receptor beta chains originate from one sample sequenced in a study of CD8+ T cells in alopecia areata. Sequencing templates came from extracted RNA that was reverse transcribed into cDNA. Assay used: immunoSEQ multiplex PCR; TCRdb lists only in-frame clones, some missing. Of 120,000 or so clones in the sample, 35% to 40% are singletons; the top ten hold roughly 3.2%. The sample comprised CD4+ T cells sorted from blood. The receptors were sampled from a human donor with alopecia areata.

This clone was counted a few times. The V call is TRBV29-1, the J call TRBJ2-7; D not resolved. V lost 0 bases, J lost 12 bases, and 18 bases lay in between. This CDR3 region has 13 residues. Germline V gene lookup returns CDR1 SQVTM and CDR2 ANQGSEA. CDR3: CSVEDPHKPFRYF. DNA of the CDR3: TGCAGCGTTGAAGATCCGCACAAACCCTTCCGGTACTTC.

The chain has TRBV7-8 and TRBJ2-7; 7 nucleotides match TRBD2. Germline V gene lookup returns CDR1 SGHVS and CDR2 FQNEAQ. V was pared by 5 bases and J by 4 bases, with 8 bases of the junction left unmatched. The length of the CDR3 is 14 residues. The CDR3 sequence is CASSELAGPYEQYF. The DNA of the CDR3 is TGTGCCAGCAGCGAGTTAGCGGGCCCTTACGAGCAGTACTTC.

This clone was seen a handful of times. This rearrangement joins TRBV7-9 to TRBJ1-1; D gene uncertain. Germline values: CDR1 SEHNR, CDR2 FQNEAQ (reference sequence). The CDR3 sequence is 14 residues long. V lost 4 bases to trimming and J lost 4 bases, with 13 bases between them. CDR3 loop: CASSSQMPSTEAFF. DNA of the CDR3: TGTGCCAGCAGCTCCCAAATGCCCTCCACTGAAGCTTTCTTT.

A few counts support this clone. The gene calls are TRBV29-1 and TRBJ2-3; no firm D call. Trimming pared 4 bases from V and 0 bases from J, leaving 11 bases between. The germline V gene encodes CDR1 SQVTM and CDR2 ANQGSEA. This CDR3 is 14 amino acids long. The CDR3, as DNA: TGCAGCGTTGTGGTGGATTTTAGCACAGATACGCAGTATTTT. Translated: CSVVVDFSTDTQYF.

The CDR3 sequence: CSGARGDEQFF. The CDR3, as DNA: TGCAGCGGCGCAAGGGGCGATGAGCAGTTCTTC. The gene calls are TRBV29-1 and TRBJ2-1; the D gene is possibly TRBD1 (5 bases). Trimming removed 7 bases at V and 8 bases at J, with 12 bases between. There are 11 residues in the CDR3. CDR1 is SQVTM, CDR2 ANQGSEA, per germline.

This clone was found a few times. This sequence joins TRBV29-1 and TRBJ1-1; no clear D. Trimming took off 1 base at V and 3 bases at J, with 18 bases between the two ends. The CDR3 covers 16 residues. Germline CDR1 reads SQVTM; CDR2 reads ANQGSEA. The DNA of the CDR3 is TGCAGCGTTGAAGTTATGGAGGTCAGGCGTTACACTGAAGCTTTCTTT. Encoded protein: CSVEVMEVRRYTEAFF.

Concerning this clone itself: The junction does not match germline at one end; this may be a read error. This chain uses TRBV7-7 with TRBJ2-5; TRBD1 matches 11 bases. Per the germline V gene, CDR1 is SSHAT and CDR2 is FNYEAQ (reference sequence). CDR3 length equals 15 residues. CDR3 sequence: CASSLSGTGGETQYF. CDR3 in DNA: TGTGCTAGCAGCTTGTCCGGGACAGGGGGGGAGACCCAGTACTTC.

V and J are TRBV5-6 and TRBJ2-7, with 13 bases fitting TRBD2. The CDR3 runs 15 residues. Trimming took 4 bases from V and 7 from J; bases not matched to a gene: 8. Germline V lookup: CDR1 SGHDT, CDR2 YYEEEE. DNA for the CDR3: TGTGCCAGCAGCCCTGTGACTAGCGGGGGGCAAGAGCAGTACTTC. Its translation: CASSPVTSGGQEQYF.

This clone was found a few times. The V and J genes are TRBV29-1 and TRBJ1-2; TRBD1 agrees at 8 bases. V trimming: 6 bases; J trimming: 6 bases; junction bases outside the gene matches: 3. This CDR3 has 11 amino acids. Germline CDR1 and CDR2: SQVTM and ANQGSEA. In DNA, the CDR3 is TGCAGCGTCGGACAGGGCCATGGCTACACCTTC. Its translation is CSVGQGHGYTF. Drawing the rest from reference TRBV29-1 and TRBJ1-2, the complete variable domain is SAVISQKPSRDICQRGTSLTIQCQVDSQVTMMFWYRQQPGQSLTLIATANQGSEATYESGFVIDKFPISRPNLTFSTLTVSNMSPEDSSIYLCSVGQGHGYTFGSGTRLTVV.

J is TRBJ2-2 and V is TRBV29-1; perhaps TRBD2 as D (5 bases). This CDR3 contains 12 residues. The V end lost 4 bases, the J end lost 8 bases, and 11 bases lay between the germline ends. Per germline, CDR1 SQVTM and CDR2 ANQGSEA. For the CDR3, the DNA is TGCAGCGTTGCAGTCCGAGGGGGGGAGCTGTTTTTT. This gives the protein CSVAVRGGELFF.

This rearrangement joins TRBV30 to TRBJ2-7; possible D gene TRBD1, 5 bases. The CDR3 is made up of 15 amino acids. V gave up 3 bases and J gave up 0 bases, with 15 bases separating them. CDR1 and CDR2 from the germline V gene are GTSNPN and SVGIG (reference sequence). The CDR3 DNA reads TGTGCCTGGAGCGACTCGCAGGGCCTCTCCTACGAGCAGTACTTC. Amino acid sequence: CAWSDSQGLSYEQYF.

V is TRBV4-3 and J is TRBJ2-3; D is unresolved. The CDR3 runs to 13 residues. Germline CDR1 LGHNA, CDR2 YSLEER. Trimming pared 2 bases from V and 5 bases from J, leaving 8 bases between. The CDR3 spells CASSQRRGDTQYF. CDR3 in DNA: TGCGCCAGCAGCCAACGCAGAGGAGATACGCAGTATTTT.

The chain links TRBV29-1 to TRBJ2-1; 10 nucleotides match TRBD1. The CDR3 has 20 residues. Germline CDR1 is SQVTM and CDR2 is ANQGSEA. Losses at the gene ends were 2 bases for V and 4 bases for J; bases not matched to a gene: 20. CDR3 nucleotides: TGCAGCGTTGAACTAGGAGACAGGGGGCTAAGAGGGACACCTTACAATGAGCAGTTCTTC. Protein sequence: CSVELGDRGLRGTPYNEQFF.

This clone has only a few counts. This chain joins TRBV28 and TRBJ2-5; 7 bases map to TRBD2. Germline V gene data show CDR1 as MDHEN and CDR2 as SYDVKM. This CDR3 is 13 amino acids long. The V and J ends lost 7 bases and 7 bases, in that order; junction bases with no gene match: 9. The CDR3 region has the DNA TGTGCCAGCAATACAGCGGGACCAGGGACCCAGTACTTC. It encodes CASNTAGPGTQYF.

This clone was seen a handful of times. The gene calls are TRBV11-2 and TRBJ2-4; D unresolved. V was shortened by 6 bases and J by 2 bases, with 11 bases between the two germline ends. The CDR3 spans 14 residues. The germline V gene encodes CDR1 SGHAT and CDR2 FQNNGV. Here the CDR3 DNA reads TGTGCCAGCAGTCCAAGGAGAACCAAAAACATTCAGTACTTC. This translates into CASSPRRTKNIQYF.

The chain joins TRBV7-2 to TRBJ2-1; D remains unclear. CDR1 and CDR2 (germline): SGHTA, FQGNSA. The length of the CDR3 is 11 residues. Trimming took off 5 bases at V and 5 bases at J, with 4 bases between the two ends. This CDR3 reads CASSENNEQFF. The CDR3 DNA sequence: TGTGCCAGCAGCGAAAACAATGAGCAGTTCTTC. Together with reference TRBV7-2 and TRBJ2-1, the CDR3 gives the full variable domain: GAGVSQSPSNKVTEKGKDVELRCDPISGHTALYWYRQSLGQGLEFLIYFQGNSAPDKSGLPSDRFSAERTGGSVSTLTIQRTQQEDSAVYLCASSENNEQFFGPGTRLTVL.

J is TRBJ2-3 and V is TRBV2; TRBD1 matches at 8 bases. The germline V gene has CDR1 SNHLY and CDR2 FYNNEI. Trimming removed 5 bases from V and 4 bases from J; junction bases left unmatched: 5. The CDR3 is made up of 14 amino acids. The CDR3 region is CASSPQTGADTQYF. Here the CDR3 DNA reads TGTGCCAGCAGTCCCCAGACAGGGGCAGATACGCAGTATTTT.

J is TRBJ2-1 and V is TRBV6-6, with TRBD1 matching over 7 bases. CDR3 length equals 13 residues. The V segment lost 6 bases and the J segment 6 bases; nucleotides outside the gene matches: 5. The germline V gene has CDR1 MNHNY and CDR2 SVGAGI (reference sequence). For the CDR3, the DNA is TGTGCCAGCAGCCCTCCAGGGGGCAATGAGCAGTTCTTC. It codes for CASSPPGGNEQFF.

This chain connects TRBV30 to TRBJ2-7; D is unclear. CDR3 length: 11 residues. Deletions cut 2 bases from V and 4 bases from J, with 6 bases between. Germline V gene lookup returns CDR1 GTSNPN and CDR2 SVGIG (reference sequence). DNA for the CDR3: TGTGCCTGGAGTTCTGGTTACGAGCAGTACTTC. It encodes CAWSSGYEQYF. Using reference TRBV30 and TRBJ2-7 for the parts outside the CDR3, the full variable domain is SQTIHQWPATLVQPVGSPLSLECTVEGTSNPNLYWYRQAAGRGLQLLFYSVGIGQISSEVPQNLSASRPQDRQFILSSKKLLLSDSGFYLCAWSSGYEQYFGPGTRLTVT.

The chain links TRBV7-9 to TRBJ2-5; weak D call: TRBD1 (7 bases). The CDR3 has 14 residues. Trimming pared 3 bases from V and 4 bases from J, leaving 12 bases between. CDR1 and CDR2 (germline): SEHNR, FQNEAQ (reference sequence). In DNA form, the CDR3 reads TGTGCCAGCAGCTTGGGGACAGCGGGAGAGACCCAGTACTTC. As protein: CASSLGTAGETQYF.

The CDR3 region has the DNA TGTGCCAGCAGCTTAGCCCGACCAGAACCCTACGAGCAGTACTTC. It encodes CASSLARPEPYEQYF. The rearrangement uses TRBV7-9 and TRBJ2-7; D gene unclear. Germline CDR1 SEHNR, CDR2 FQNEAQ (reference sequence). The CDR3 consists of 15 residues. V lost 0 bases and J lost 2, with 11 bases in between.

CDR3: CASSVGLAALYNEQFF. In nucleotides, the CDR3 is TGTGCCAGCTCAGTGGGACTAGCGGCCTTGTACAATGAGCAGTTCTTC. V and J are TRBV18 and TRBJ2-1, with 11 positions matching TRBD2. J lost 4 bases, V lost 5 bases, and 7 bases had no gene match. The germline gives CDR1 KGHSH, CDR2 LQKENI. The CDR3 has 16 residues.

The gene calls are TRBV5-1 and TRBJ2-1, with D unclear. The ends were cut back, 0 bases at V and 4 bases at J, with 8 bases in the middle. The CDR3 length is 14 residues. Germline loops: CDR1 SGHRS, CDR2 YFSETQ. DNA for the CDR3: TGCGCCAGCAGCTTGGAACGGATGTACAATGAGCAGTTCTTC. It translates to CASSLERMYNEQFF. The complete variable domain, with remaining parts taken from reference TRBV5-1 and TRBJ2-1, reads KAGVTQTPRYLIKTRGQQVTLSCSPISGHRSVSWYQQTPGQGLQFLFEYFSETQRNKGNFPGRFSGRQFSNSRSEMNVSTLELGDSALYLCASSLERMYNEQFFGPGTRLTVL.

This clone was recorded a few times. This sequence joins TRBV29-1 and TRBJ2-1; D is possibly TRBD1 (6 bases). The CDR3 runs 17 residues. CDR1 SQVTM and CDR2 ANQGSEA come from the germline V gene. The V end was cut by 7 bases, the J end by 7 bases, with 29 bases between. The CDR3 reads CSAERGRDEGVWNEQFF. CDR3 nucleotides: TGCAGCGCCGAGAGGGGCAGGGACGAGGGGGTATGGAATGAGCAGTTCTTC.